Here is one TCR beta chain with its context. These data originate in a study of identifying expanded T cells in peripheral blood. Clones were sequenced by immunoSEQ multiplex PCR, and TCRdb holds only the in-frame ones, with some missing. The data hold nearly 60,000 clones, with around 90% observed a single time. CDR3 length equals 15 residues. Germline V lookup: CDR1 LNHNV, CDR2 YYDKDF (reference sequence). The V end was cut by 0 bases, the J end by 0 bases, with 9 bases between. The gene calls are TRBV15 and TRBJ2-7; D tentatively reads TRBD1 or TRBD2 (5 bases each). The sequenced material came from blood. This TCR came from a person aged 18 to 70 in good health. This CDR3 reads CATSRDQRGSYEQYF. CDR3 sequence (DNA): TGTGCCACCAGCAGAGATCAGAGGGGCTCCTACGAGCAGTACTTC. The complete variable domain, with remaining parts taken from reference TRBV15 and TRBJ2-7, reads DAMVIQNPRYQVTQFGKPVTLSCSQTLNHNVMYWYQQKSSQAPKLLFHYYDKDFNNEADTPDNFQSRRPNTSFCFLDIRSPGLGDTAMYLCATSRDQRGSYEQYFGPGTRLTVT.